Here is one T cell receptor beta chain with its context. The target of this receptor is not known. The sample holds no much larger clone one base away, and base qualities are not on file. The sequencer listed for this sample is Illumina HiSeq 1500. TCRdb applied fastp at Q25 and MiXCR to the public reads, then kept only in-frame beta chains. One record per CDR3 amino acid sequence lists the most common genes and DNA. The sample contains under 850,000 distinct CDR3 sequences, around 30% of them found a single time. Of the sample, 18% falls within the top ten clones. Sample treatment or condition, as interpreted from the label and publication: in vitro stimulation with specific CMV peptide epitopes to enrich CMV-specific T cells. The data originate from a study of T cell repertoires in cytomegalovirus infection (dated by TCRdb to between 2017 and 2020). A note on the overall study: Recently identified HLA-C-restricted CMV epitopes, whose presentation resists viral immunomodulation, were targeted by peptide stimulations together with well-studied HLA-B-restricted epitopes. The HLA type of each donor mattered for the analysis, because public TCR beta signatures pointed to carriage of CMV infection along with the matching HLA type. What the research found in general, with its limitations: The ex vivo response was dominated by HLA-C-restricted CMV-specific TCR beta clonotypes, which also provided the single most frequent clonotype in two of eight donors. Carriers of CMV infection plus the relevant HLA type were discriminated by the cumulative frequency of public TCR beta family members in the study cohort and in an independent roughly 320-donor cohort.

The starting material was cultured PBMCs, obtained from culture after CMV antigen stimulation. The clonotype originates from a human donor in good health (CMV status not recorded). Some clones in this sample may be carry-over from other donors' samples.

The CDR3 region: CASRHLTLSGGPNNEQFF. DNA sequence: TGTGCCAGCAGGCACCTGACCCTTAGCGGGGGGCCTAACAATGAGCAGTTCTTC. The V gene is TRBV7-9 and the J gene is TRBJ2-1, with 10 bases in between that match TRBD2. V trim: 6 bases; J trim: 5 bases; unmatched bases: 16. Looking up the germline V gene (reference sequence) yields CDR1 SEHNR and CDR2 FQNEAQ. From its cysteine to its phenylalanine, the CDR3 spans 18 amino acids. Only CDR3 DNA is held: 54 bases, read in frame from base 1.